The 7 T cell receptor beta chains reported below all come from one sample, sequenced in a study of shared clonotypes between healthy human individuals. Assay: immunoSEQ multiplex PCR; the TCRdb copy retains only in-frame clones and omits some. The sample has just under 350,000 clones, less than 75% seen once. The sequencing input was memory CD4+ T cells sorted from blood. The subset: CD45RA-negative fraction. The receptors stem from a man aged 25-40 years in good health.

This chain joins TRBV5-8 and TRBJ2-1, with TRBD2 matching 8 bases. V lost 4 bases, J lost 6 bases, and 15 bases stayed unmatched. The CDR3 is made up of 17 amino acids. CDR1 is SGHTS and CDR2 is YDEGEE in the germline V gene. CDR3 sequence (DNA): TGTGCCAGCAGCCCGCCCGCGGGGGGCACCTTCGGCAATGAGCAGTTCTTC. It is translated as CASSPPAGGTFGNEQFF.

J is TRBJ1-3 and V is TRBV7-3, with TRBD1 identical over 7 bases. This CDR3 has 15 amino acids. The germline V gene encodes CDR1 SGHTA and CDR2 FQGTGA. V trimming: 2 bases; J trimming: 0 bases; junction bases outside the gene matches: 1. The CDR3 nucleotides are TGTGCCAGCAGCTTAGCAGGGGGCTCTGGAAACACCATATATTTT. Translated: CASSLAGGSGNTIYF.

The chain couples TRBV28 to TRBJ2-3; the D is unclear. V lost 7 bases and J lost 2, with 10 bases in between. The CDR3 covers 13 residues. Germline CDR1 MDHEN, CDR2 SYDVKM. CDR3 bases: TGTGCCAGCACCTTCTCAGCCACAGATACGCAGTATTTT. Translating it yields CASTFSATDTQYF.

This chain joins TRBV23-1 and TRBJ2-4; D may match TRBD1 or TRBD2 (5 bases each). TRBV23-1 is known as an ORF, though its function is uncertain. CDR3 size: 18 residues. With 3 bases removed from V and 0 bases from J, the gap between germline ends came to 18 bases. This chain's CDR3 is CASSHVRGTRIAKNIQYF. Here the CDR3 DNA reads TGCGCCAGCAGTCATGTTAGAGGGACCAGAATAGCCAAAAACATTCAGTACTTC.

This clone was counted between two and nine times. V usage is TRBV4-1 and J usage is TRBJ1-2; 7 bases line up with TRBD1. Germline CDR1 reads MGHRA; CDR2 reads YSYEKL. The CDR3 has 15 amino acids. J lost 2 bases, V lost 2 bases, and 5 bases had no gene match. The CDR3 sequence is CASSQSGGHNYGYTF. For the CDR3, the DNA is TGCGCCAGCAGCCAATCAGGGGGACACAACTATGGCTACACCTTC.

V is TRBV2 and J is TRBJ2-5, with TRBD2 matching 7 bases. Germline CDR1 SNHLY, CDR2 FYNNEI. Germline trimming cut 6 bases from V and 1 base from J; bases unmatched to any gene: 5. The CDR3 totals 14 residues. The CDR3 spells CASRTSRTQETQYF. CDR3 coding DNA: TGTGCCAGCAGGACTAGCCGTACCCAAGAGACCCAGTACTTC.

The chain carries TRBV27 and TRBJ2-7; D might be TRBD1 or TRBD2, each matching 5 bases. The CDR3 extends over 15 amino acids. Per germline, CDR1 MNHEY and CDR2 SMNVEV (reference sequence). V dropped 1 base and J dropped 0 bases, with 10 bases sitting between them. The CDR3 protein is CASSLFPGSSYEQYF. CDR3 bases: TGTGCCAGCAGTTTATTCCCAGGGAGCTCCTACGAGCAGTACTTC.